This T cell receptor beta chain came from a study of T cells in Graves' hyperthyroidism and ophthalmopathy. The study's findings and limits: Before onset, by a median of approximately 6.8 months, the model predicted ophthalmopathy. Among clonotypes expanded in thyroid above 0.001, most were also found in blood.

RNA transcripts yielded amplified TCR beta CDR3 regions. Initially, a first-round RT-PCR of the TCR CDR3 employed the HTBI primer set. TCRdb called the multiplex PCR reads again in MiXCR, with one record for every CDR3 protein. The table lists hundreds of thousands of distinct CDR3 sequences, 14% of them singletons. The ends lost 5 bases at V and 2 bases at J; junction bases unmatched: 5. Germline V gene sequence: CDR1 GTSNPN, CDR2 SVGIG (reference sequence). The CDR3 extends over 14 amino acids. Uncontrolled infection, other autoimmune disease, pregnancy and lactation each barred patients from inclusion. This clonotype was seen at least ten times. The antigen is unknown.

The rearrangement links TRBV30 to TRBJ2-3, with 9 bases identical to TRBD2. This clonotype was sampled from a woman aged 18-35 years with Graves' hyperthyroidism. Input material: blood. In DNA, the CDR3 is TGTGCCTGGTCTAGCGGGATGCCCACAGATACGCAGTATTTT. Translation: CAWSSGMPTDTQYF.